The rows below give T cell receptor beta chains drawn from one sample of a study of blood T cell repertoires in COVID-19. Some clones are missing from TCRdb's copy, which holds only in-frame ones; the method was immunoSEQ multiplex PCR. The data show 150,000 to 180,000 clones, with more than 80% seen just once and roughly 0.51% held by the top ten. What was sequenced was peripheral blood. These TCRs come from a man aged 50 to 60 with acute or convalescent COVID-19. The CDR3 runs from the conserved cysteine through the conserved F or W. The order of the fields is V gene, clone size, J gene, D gene, CDR3 protein, CDR3 DNA. The D gene is left open where the match is weak. Rows give clone size only sometimes, using once, few, many, or a class for an expanded clone.

TRBV11-3	-	TRBJ2-1	-	CASRAKEDNEQFF	TGTGCCAGCAGGGCGAAAGAGGACAATGAGCAGTTCTTC
TRBV5-4	-	TRBJ2-1	TRBD1	CASSDITTGINEQFF	TGTGCCAGCAGCGACATTACGACAGGGATAAATGAGCAGTTCTTC
TRBV29-1	once	TRBJ2-7	TRBD2	CSAKRGTSDSYEQYF	TGCAGCGCAAAAAGGGGGACTAGCGACTCCTACGAGCAGTACTTC
TRBV5-6	-	TRBJ1-3	-	CASSLAGVAGNTIYF	TGTGCCAGCAGCTTGGCCGGTGTGGCTGGAAACACCATATATTTT
TRBV28	-	TRBJ2-3	TRBD1	CASIRNRGRTDTQYF	TGTGCCAGCATTCGCAACAGGGGGCGCACAGATACGCAGTATTTT
TRBV27	-	TRBJ2-2	-	CASQESGQNTGELFF	TGTGCCAGCCAGGAGTCTGGACAAAACACCGGGGAGCTGTTTTTT
TRBV28	-	TRBJ2-7	TRBD2	CASSSGSFRYEQYF	TGTGCCAGCAGCAGCGGGAGCTTCCGATACGAGCAGTACTTC
TRBV4-1	-	TRBJ2-1	TRBD1	CASSLGAFGTGRNNEQFF	TGCGCCAGCAGCCTAGGGGCCTTCGGGACAGGGCGGAACAATGAGCAGTTCTTC
TRBV27	-	TRBJ1-2	TRBD1	CASSLTGGNYGYTF	TGTGCCAGCAGCCTGACAGGGGGTAACTATGGCTACACCTTC
TRBV4-1	-	TRBJ2-1	-	CASSQAAAGHNEQFF	TGCGCCAGCAGCCAAGCGGCGGCGGGCCACAATGAGCAGTTCTTC
TRBV10-2	-	TRBJ2-7	TRBD2	CASSGLAGGSAYEQYF	TGCGCCAGCAGTGGCCTAGCGGGAGGTTCGGCCTACGAGCAGTACTTC